Below, 10 T cell receptor beta chains from the same sample are listed, as sequenced in a study of cytomegalovirus exposure and HLA in healthy donors. Primers for the PCR totalled 60 Vbeta and 13 Jbeta. This table comes from immunoSEQ multiplex PCR, and its TCRdb copy is limited to in-frame clones, with some not included. The sample includes under 90,000 clones, roughly 72% of them seen just once. Material for sequencing was PBMCs. The receptors originated from a man in his forties or fifties in good health and CMV-seropositive.

V is TRBV5-5 and J is TRBJ2-5; D is possibly TRBD2 (5 bases). The J call may be incorrect, as the DNA end agrees better with TRBJ2-7. Germline values: CDR1 SGHKS, CDR2 YYEKEE (reference sequence). The CDR3 runs to 16 residues. CDR3 bases: TGTGCCAGCAGCTTCAACCAAGTAGGAGGACCCTACGAGCAGTACTTC. Amino acid sequence: CASSFNQVGGPYEQYF.

This sequence joins TRBV29-1 and TRBJ1-3, with D unclear. V was clipped by 0 bases and J by 10 bases, with 10 bases between them. The CDR3 sequence is 12 residues long. CDR1 is SQVTM, CDR2 ANQGSEA, per germline. The CDR3 reads CSVEEGASTIYF. CDR3 in DNA: TGCAGCGTTGAAGAAGGAGCAAGTACCATATATTTT. Using reference TRBV29-1 and TRBJ1-3 for the parts outside the CDR3, the full variable domain is SAVISQKPSRDICQRGTSLTIQCQVDSQVTMMFWYRQQPGQSLTLIATANQGSEATYESGFVIDKFPISRPNLTFSTLTVSNMSPEDSSIYLCSVEEGASTIYFGEGSWLTVV.

This clone was detected a few times. The chain links TRBV14 to TRBJ1-5; no reliable D call. CDR3 length equals 15 residues. Germline values: CDR1 SGHDN, CDR2 FVKESK. V was cut by 4 bases and J by 6 bases, with 16 bases left in between. DNA for the CDR3: TGTGCCAGCAGCCCCAGAGGGATCCTTCCTCAGCCCCAGCATTTT. Translating gives CASSPRGILPQPQHF.

This sequence joins TRBV16 and TRBJ1-5; D remains unclear. V was clipped by 4 bases and J by 5 bases, with 18 bases between them. Germline V gene data show CDR1 as KGHSY and CDR2 as FQNENV. The CDR3 is 16 residues long. CDR3 sequence (DNA): TGTGCCAGCAGCCGGGTCGGGTCTTCGATGGATCAGCCCCAGCATTTT. Translating it yields CASSRVGSSMDQPQHF.

This clone has only one observation. V and J are TRBV5-1 and TRBJ2-3; D may be TRBD1 (6 bases). Germline V gives CDR1 SGHRS, CDR2 YFSETQ. The CDR3 is 14 residues long. Trimming cost V 0 bases and J 6 bases, with 11 bases left between them. CDR3 bases: TGCGCCAGCAGCTTGGGACAGGCTTTGGATACGCAGTATTTT. Protein: CASSLGQALDTQYF.

The chain uses TRBV2 and TRBJ2-1, with unresolved D. The germline gives CDR1 SNHLY, CDR2 FYNNEI. Trimming removed 2 bases at V and 7 bases at J, with 3 bases between. The CDR3 has 11 residues. The CDR3 reads CASSELNEQFF. CDR3 DNA sequence: TGTGCCAGCAGTGAACTGAATGAGCAGTTCTTC.

The chain is built from TRBV28 and TRBJ2-7; D unresolved. Trimming removed 2 bases at V and 0 bases at J, with 5 bases between. The CDR3 is 13 amino acids. Germline CDR1 and CDR2: MDHEN and SYDVKM. CDR3 protein: CASSLANSYEQYF. The CDR3 DNA is TGTGCCAGCAGTTTAGCTAACTCCTACGAGCAGTACTTC. The variable domain in full, completed from reference TRBV28 and TRBJ2-7, reads DVKVTQSSRYLVKRTGEKVFLECVQDMDHENMFWYRQDPGLGLRLIYFSYDVKMKEKGDIPEGYSVSREKKERFSLILESASTNQTSMYLCASSLANSYEQYFGPGTRLTVT.

This chain connects TRBV7-9 to TRBJ2-1; D remains ambiguous. V was clipped by 2 bases and J by 10 bases, with 6 bases between them. The V gene's germline CDR1 is SEHNR and CDR2 FQNEAQ (reference sequence). The length of the CDR3 is 11 residues. The CDR3 region is CASSLSEEQFF. The DNA of the CDR3 is TGTGCCAGCAGCTTAAGCGAGGAGCAGTTCTTC.

The V gene is TRBV5-4, the J gene TRBJ2-2; the match to TRBD1 covers 7 bases. The ends lost 5 bases at V and 5 bases at J; junction bases unmatched: 9. Germline V lookup: CDR1 SGHNT, CDR2 YYREEE (reference sequence). This CDR3 has 15 amino acids. CDR3 loop: CASRVGQSRTGELFF. The DNA for the CDR3 is TGTGCCAGCAGAGTGGGACAGTCGAGAACCGGGGAGCTGTTTTTT.

The genes are TRBV27 and TRBJ1-5; 8 bases match TRBD1. Trimming cost V 5 bases and J 4 bases; bases outside gene matches: 10. The V gene's germline CDR1 is MNHEY and CDR2 SMNVEV (reference sequence). CDR3 length equals 16 residues. The CDR3 reads CASSPGQGGGNQPQHF. Written as DNA, the CDR3 is TGTGCCAGCAGTCCCGGACAGGGCGGAGGAAATCAGCCCCAGCATTTT.